These 5 T cell receptor beta chains originate from one sample sequenced in a study of T cell repertoires in cytomegalovirus infection. TCRdb fed the reads into MiXCR, producing one record per CDR3 protein. Here the sample spans a few hundred thousand distinct CDR3 sequences, roughly 42% being singletons. The antigens for these receptors are not known. The source was cultured PBMCs, collected from culture after CMV antigen stimulation. Receptors originate from a human donor in good health (CMV status not recorded). Some clones in this sample may be carry-over from other donors' samples.

This clonotype has ten or more counts. J is TRBJ2-4 and V is TRBV7-9, with D maybe TRBD1 (6 bases). The germline CDR1 and CDR2 sequences are SEHNR and FQNEAQ (reference sequence). The CDR3 runs 12 residues. Trimming cost V 5 bases and J 8 bases, with 10 bases left between them. CDR3 nucleotide sequence: TGTGCCAGCAGCCCCGGACAGCACATTCAGTACTTC. This encodes CASSPGQHIQYF.

The rearrangement links TRBV6-6 to TRBJ2-7; D may be TRBD2 (7 bases). The germline V and J ends were trimmed by 2 bases and 4 bases, with 12 bases remaining between them. Germline CDR1 and CDR2: MNHNY and SVGAGI (reference sequence). The CDR3 totals 14 residues. CDR3 coding DNA: TGTGCCAGCAGTTACGGTCGGGGGGCTTACGAGCAGTACTTC. Amino acid sequence: CASSYGRGAYEQYF.

The gene calls are TRBV27 and TRBJ1-6, with 7 bases lining up with TRBD1. Germline trimming cut 6 bases from V and 11 bases from J; bases unmatched to any gene: 10. The germline V gene encodes CDR1 MNHEY and CDR2 SMNVEV (reference sequence). The CDR3 runs 14 residues. The CDR3 spells CASRTGSYRTPLHF. The CDR3 DNA reads as TGTGCCAGCAGGACAGGGTCTTATAGGACACCCCTCCACTTT.

This clonotype was counted only a few times. This rearrangement joins TRBV7-6 to TRBJ1-1; tentative D call: TRBD1 (6 bases). CDR1 and CDR2 (germline): SGHVS, FNYEAQ. V lost 10 bases to trimming and J lost 5 bases, with 20 bases between them. CDR3 size: 14 residues. The CDR3 nucleotides read TGTGCCATCCCCCGGGAGCAGGGGAGGACTGAAGCTTTCTTT. Its translation is CAIPREQGRTEAFF.

J is TRBJ2-1 and V is TRBV9; 13 bases agree with TRBD2. The J segment lost 10 bases and the V segment lost 2 bases, leaving 9 bases of the junction unmatched. In germline, CDR1 is SGDLS, CDR2 YYNGEE. CDR3 length: 16 residues. The CDR3 bases are TGTGCCAGCAGCGTCCAAGAGACTAGCGGGGGGAGGGAGCAGTTCTTC. Translated, it gives CASSVQETSGGREQFF.